This record covers a single TCR beta chain. The antigen remains unidentified. This sample is drawn from a study of CD8 T cells in ankylosing spondylitis. Points from the study as a whole: Blood of patients with ankylosing spondylitis appeared to be characterized by a TCR beta motif of several highly homologous variants. Reactive arthritis synovial fluid and blood previously showed some of these motif variants. Disease-linked clones, CD8+, were relatively rare in peripheral blood.

Generation of TCR beta libraries employed quantitative 5'-RACE incorporating molecular barcodes. Each CDR3 protein gets one entry after TCRdb re-called the 5' RACE reads with MiXCR. The sample includes some 120,000 distinct CDR3 sequences, approximately 14% of them seen just once. Germline V gene lookup returns CDR1 SGHRS and CDR2 YFSETQ. V lost 7 bases to trimming and J lost 5 bases; unmatched junction nucleotides: 7. CDR3 length equals 14 residues. V usage is TRBV5-1 and J usage is TRBJ2-7, with 12 bases lining up with TRBD2. Sequencing was done on a sample of blood, either unsorted or a sorted T cell fraction (not recorded which). The TCR comes from a female donor with ankylosing spondylitis or in good health (not recorded which). Here the CDR3 DNA reads TGCGCCAGCGTTGCGACTAGCGGGAGTCACGAGCAGTACTTC. Its protein is CASVATSGSHEQYF. The full variable domain, in which reference TRBV5-1 and TRBJ2-7 provide the parts outside the CDR3, is KAGVTQTPRYLIKTRGQQVTLSCSPISGHRSVSWYQQTPGQGLQFLFEYFSETQRNKGNFPGRFSGRQFSNSRSEMNVSTLELGDSALYLCASVATSGSHEQYFGPGTRLTVT.